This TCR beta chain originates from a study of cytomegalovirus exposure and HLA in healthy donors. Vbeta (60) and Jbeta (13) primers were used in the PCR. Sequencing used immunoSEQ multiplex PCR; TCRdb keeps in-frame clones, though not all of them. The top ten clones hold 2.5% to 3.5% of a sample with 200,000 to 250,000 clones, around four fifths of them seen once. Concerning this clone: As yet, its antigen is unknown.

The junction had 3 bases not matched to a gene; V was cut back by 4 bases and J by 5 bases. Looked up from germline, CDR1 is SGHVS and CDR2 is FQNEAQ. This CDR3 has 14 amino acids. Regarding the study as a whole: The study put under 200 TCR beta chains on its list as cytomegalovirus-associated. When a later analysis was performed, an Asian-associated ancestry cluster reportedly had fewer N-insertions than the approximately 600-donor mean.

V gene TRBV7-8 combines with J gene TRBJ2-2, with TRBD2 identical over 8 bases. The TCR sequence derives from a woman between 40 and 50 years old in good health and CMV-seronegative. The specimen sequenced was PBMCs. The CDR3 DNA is TGTGCCAGCAGCTCCGGGACTAGTACCGGGGAGCTGTTTTTT. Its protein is CASSSGTSTGELFF.